This T cell receptor beta chain was recorded in a study of blood T cell repertoires in COVID-19. The CDR3 consists of 13 residues. The ends lost 4 bases at V and 4 bases at J; junction bases unmatched: 2. Germline V gives CDR1 KGHSH, CDR2 LQKENI. In assigning cohorts, the study relied on participant-reported clinical history. Within 2 weeks before study entry, exposed participants met a COVID-19 case. Measured with immunoSEQ multiplex PCR; TCRdb has only the in-frame clones, and not every one. Of around 250,000 clones listed, 85% to 95% are singletons. Sequencing input: PBMCs or T cells enriched from blood (not recorded which). The chain carries TRBV18 and TRBJ1-2; 8 positions agree with TRBD1. The receptor comes from a man aged 35-49 years who had been exposed to COVID-19. CDR3 nucleotides: TGTGCCAGCTCACACGACAGGGGCTATGGCTACACCTTC. Amino acids: CASSHDRGYGYTF.